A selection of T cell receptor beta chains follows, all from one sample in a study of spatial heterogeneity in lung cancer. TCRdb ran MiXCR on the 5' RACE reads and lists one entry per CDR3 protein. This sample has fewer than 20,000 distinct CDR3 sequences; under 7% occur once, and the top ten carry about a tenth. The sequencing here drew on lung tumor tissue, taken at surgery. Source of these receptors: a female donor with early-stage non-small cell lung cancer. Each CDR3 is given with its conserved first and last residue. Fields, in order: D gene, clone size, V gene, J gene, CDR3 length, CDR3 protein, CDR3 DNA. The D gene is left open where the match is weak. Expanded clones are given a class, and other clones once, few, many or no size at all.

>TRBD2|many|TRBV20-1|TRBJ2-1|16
CSAPGLAGGTYNEQFF
TGCAGTGCCCCGGGACTAGCGGGAGGGACCTACAATGAGCAGTTCTTC
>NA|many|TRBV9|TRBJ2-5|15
CASSVEGLDQETQYF
TGTGCCAGCAGCGTAGAAGGGCTAGACCAAGAGACCCAGTACTTC
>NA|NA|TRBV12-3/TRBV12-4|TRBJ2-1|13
CASSLGGRDEQFF
TGTGCCAGCAGTTTAGGTGGTAGAGATGAGCAGTTCTTC
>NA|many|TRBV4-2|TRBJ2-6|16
CASSQVGASGANVLTF
TGTGCCAGCAGCCAAGTTGGCGCTTCCGGGGCCAACGTCCTGACTTTC
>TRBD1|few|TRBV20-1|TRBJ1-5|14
CSAEQGAGNQPQHF
TGCAGTGCCGAACAGGGGGCTGGCAATCAGCCCCAGCATTTT
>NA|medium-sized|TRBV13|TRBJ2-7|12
CASSFSRGEQYF
TGTGCCAGCAGTTTCTCCCGGGGGGAGCAGTACTTC
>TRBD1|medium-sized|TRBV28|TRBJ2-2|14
CATKSGQVAGELFF
TGTGCCACCAAGTCCGGACAGGTAGCCGGGGAGCTGTTTTTT
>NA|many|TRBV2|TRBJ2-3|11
CASSELNTQYF
TGTGCCAGCAGTGAATTAAATACGCAGTATTTT
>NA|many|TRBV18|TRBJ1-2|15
CASSPPARADYGYTF
TGTGCCAGCTCACCCCCCGCCAGGGCGGACTATGGCTACACCTTC
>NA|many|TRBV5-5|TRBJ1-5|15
CASSLDQGSDQPQHF
TGTGCCAGCAGCTTGGATCAGGGGAGCGATCAGCCCCAGCATTTT
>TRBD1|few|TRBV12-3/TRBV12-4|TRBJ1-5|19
CARPRPRDSCLISNQPQHF
TGTGCCAGACCCCGTCCGAGGGACAGTTGCCTAATAAGCAATCAGCCCCAGCATTTT
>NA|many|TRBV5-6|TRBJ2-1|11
CASSFLSEQFF
TGTGCCAGCAGCTTTCTTAGTGAGCAGTTCTTC
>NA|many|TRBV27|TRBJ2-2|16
CASSLSTGSNTGELFF
TGTGCCAGCAGTTTATCTACCGGGTCGAACACCGGGGAGCTGTTTTTT
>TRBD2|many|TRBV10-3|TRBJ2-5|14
CAISDPTSRETQYF
TGTGCCATCAGTGACCCGACTAGCCGGGAGACCCAGTACTTC
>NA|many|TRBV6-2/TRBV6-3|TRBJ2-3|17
CASSYEYPGQDRDTQYF
TGTGCCAGCAGTTACGAGTACCCGGGCCAAGATAGGGATACGCAGTATTTT
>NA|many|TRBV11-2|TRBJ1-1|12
CASSFRGTEAFF
TGTGCCAGCAGCTTTCGGGGCACTGAAGCTTTCTTT
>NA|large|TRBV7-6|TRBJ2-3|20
CASSPREEELTLAFTDTQYF
TGTGCCAGCAGCCCAAGGGAGGAAGAGCTCACATTAGCCTTCACAGATACGCAGTATTTT
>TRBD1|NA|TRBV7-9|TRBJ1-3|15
CASSLRQGAGNTIYF
TGTGCCAGCAGCCTCCGACAGGGCGCTGGAAACACCATATATTTT
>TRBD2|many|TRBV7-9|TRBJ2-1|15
CASSRRTSGWDEQFF
TGTGCCAGCAGCCGTCGGACTAGCGGGTGGGATGAGCAGTTCTTC
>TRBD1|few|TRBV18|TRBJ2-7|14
CASSPDRDSYEQYF
TGTGCCAGCTCACCCGACAGGGACTCCTACGAGCAGTACTTC
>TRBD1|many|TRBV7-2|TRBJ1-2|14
CASSLDDRGSGYTF
TGTGCCAGCAGCTTAGATGACAGGGGCAGCGGCTACACCTTC
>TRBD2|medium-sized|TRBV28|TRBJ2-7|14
CASSSPAGAYEQYF
TGTGCCAGCAGTTCCCCGGCGGGAGCCTACGAGCAGTACTTC
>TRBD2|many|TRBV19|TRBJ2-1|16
CASSTQLAGGPREQFF
TGTGCCAGTAGTACCCAACTAGCGGGAGGGCCACGTGAGCAGTTCTTC
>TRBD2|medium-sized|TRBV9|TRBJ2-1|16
CASSVSGSGRTNEQFF
TGTGCCAGCAGCGTATCGGGTAGCGGGAGGACCAATGAGCAGTTCTTC
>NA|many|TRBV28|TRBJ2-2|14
CASSTSGRTGELFF
TGTGCCAGCAGTACCTCAGGGCGCACCGGGGAGCTGTTTTTT
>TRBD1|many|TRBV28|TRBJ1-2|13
CASRGDSNYGYTF
TGTGCCAGCAGGGGGGACAGTAACTATGGCTACACCTTC
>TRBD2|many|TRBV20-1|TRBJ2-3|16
CSARGGLAGSADTQYF
TGCAGTGCTAGAGGGGGACTAGCGGGTTCGGCAGATACGCAGTATTTT
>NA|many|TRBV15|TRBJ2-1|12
CATSRVGFEQFF
TGTGCCACCAGCAGAGTAGGTTTTGAGCAGTTCTTC
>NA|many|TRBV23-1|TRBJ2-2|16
CASSQSGTPNTGELFF
TGCGCCAGCAGTCAATCGGGGACTCCGAACACCGGGGAGCTGTTTTTT
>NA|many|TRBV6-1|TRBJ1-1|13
CASSEAPPAEAFF
TGTGCCAGCAGTGAAGCGCCCCCAGCTGAAGCTTTCTTT
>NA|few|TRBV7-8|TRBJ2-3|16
CASSLLGGISTDTQYF
TGTGCCAGCAGCTTATTGGGGGGAATCAGCACAGATACGCAGTATTTT
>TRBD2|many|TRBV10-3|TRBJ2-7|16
CAISESGSGGNYEQYF
TGTGCCATCAGTGAGTCGGGTAGCGGGGGAAACTACGAGCAGTACTTC
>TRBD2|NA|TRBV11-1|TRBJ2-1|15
CASTLAVSSYNEQFF
TGTGCCAGCACCCTAGCGGTTAGCTCCTACAATGAGCAGTTCTTC
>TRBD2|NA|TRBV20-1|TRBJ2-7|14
CSANAGVPTYEQYF
TGCAGTGCTAACGCGGGAGTCCCCACCTACGAGCAGTACTTC
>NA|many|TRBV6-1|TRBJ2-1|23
CASSEKGTWETSRAYSYSDEQFF
TGTGCCAGCAGTGAAAAGGGGACATGGGAGACTAGCCGCGCCTACTCCTACAGCGATGAGCAGTTCTTC
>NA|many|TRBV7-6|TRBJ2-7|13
CASSLDRGAEQYF
TGTGCCAGCAGCTTAGATCGAGGAGCCGAGCAGTACTTC
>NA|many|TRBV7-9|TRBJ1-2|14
CASSLSGDAYGYTF
TGTGCCAGCAGCTTATCGGGGGACGCCTATGGCTACACCTTC
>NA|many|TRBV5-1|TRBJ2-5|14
CASSLGSSPETQYF
TGCGCCAGCAGCCTCGGCTCCTCCCCAGAGACCCAGTACTTC
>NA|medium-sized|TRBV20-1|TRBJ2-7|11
CSARDAYEQYF
TGCAGTGCTAGGGACGCCTACGAGCAGTACTTC
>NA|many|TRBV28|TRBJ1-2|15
CASSSSRGRNYGYTF
TGTGCCAGCAGTAGCTCTCGGGGGCGTAACTATGGCTACACCTTC
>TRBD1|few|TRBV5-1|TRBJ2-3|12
CASSLERTGKYF
TGCGCCAGCAGCTTGGAACGGACAGGGAAGTATTTT
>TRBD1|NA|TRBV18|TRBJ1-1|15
CVSSRPGQGNTEAFF
TGTGTCAGCTCACGACCGGGACAGGGAAACACTGAAGCTTTCTTT
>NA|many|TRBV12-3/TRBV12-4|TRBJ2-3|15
CASSFTGLAPDTQYF
TGTGCCAGCAGTTTTACCGGCCTAGCCCCGGATACGCAGTATTTT
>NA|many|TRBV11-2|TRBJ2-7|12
CASSLLGLEQYF
TGTGCCAGCAGCTTATTGGGACTCGAGCAGTACTTC
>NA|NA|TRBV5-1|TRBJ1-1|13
CASSLNMNTEAFF
TGCGCCAGCAGCTTGAACATGAACACTGAAGCTTTCTTT
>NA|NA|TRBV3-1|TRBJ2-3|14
CASSPLASTDTQYF
TGTGCCAGCAGCCCCCTTGCCAGCACAGATACGCAGTATTTT
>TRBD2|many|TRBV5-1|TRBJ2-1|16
CASRRSSGELYNEQFF
TGCGCCAGCAGGAGGTCTAGCGGGGAACTTTACAATGAGCAGTTCTTC
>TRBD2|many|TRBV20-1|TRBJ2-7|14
CSGLLAGGNHEQYF
TGCAGTGGCCTTCTAGCGGGAGGGAACCACGAGCAGTACTTC
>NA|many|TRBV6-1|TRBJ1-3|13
CASSESPRNTIYF
TGTGCCAGCAGTGAATCCCCTCGAAACACCATATATTTT
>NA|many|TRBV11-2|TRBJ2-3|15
CASSLGAGLTDTQYF
TGTGCCAGCAGCTTAGGGGCAGGACTCACAGATACGCAGTATTTT
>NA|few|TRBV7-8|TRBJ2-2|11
CASADTGELFF
TGTGCCAGCGCGGACACCGGGGAGCTGTTTTTT
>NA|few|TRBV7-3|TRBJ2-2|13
CASSGLGSGELFF
TGTGCCAGCAGCGGGCTTGGGTCCGGGGAGCTGTTTTTT
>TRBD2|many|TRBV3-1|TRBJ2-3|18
CASSPGPVSGRAADTQYF
TGTGCCAGCAGCCCAGGTCCGGTTAGCGGGAGGGCCGCAGATACGCAGTATTTT
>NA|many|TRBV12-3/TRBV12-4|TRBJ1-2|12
CASTHQGNGYTF
TGTGCCAGCACCCACCAGGGGAATGGCTACACCTTC